This T cell receptor beta chain was captured by sequencing in a study of blood T cells in healthy people across ages. Together with a sample-barcoded 5' primer, a J-beta primer mix was included in a second PCR lasting about 7 to 12 cycles. Unique molecular identifiers of 12 random nucleotides labeled each cDNA. Each CDR3 protein gets one entry after TCRdb re-called the 5' RACE reads with MiXCR. The table lists 1.5 million to 2 million distinct CDR3 sequences, around 42% of them singletons. With regard to this clonotype: This may be a read error: a much more frequent sequence differs by one nucleotide.

The germline gives CDR1 MNHNY, CDR2 SVGAGI (reference sequence). The CDR3 extends over 14 amino acids. Sequenced material: blood. The genes are TRBV6-6 and TRBJ2-1, with 10 bases that match TRBD2. The receptor's source is a human donor in good health. The CDR3 DNA reads as TGTGCCGGCAGTCCGGGACTAGCGTACAATGAGCAGTTCTTC. This encodes CAGSPGLAYNEQFF.